These 22 T cell receptor beta chains came from one sample sequenced in a study of T-cell memory formation after mild COVID-19. TCRdb passed the 5' RACE reads through MiXCR, listing each CDR3 protein once. The table shows roughly 550,000 distinct CDR3 sequences, with approximately 20% occurring only once. Sequencing used PBMCs or a T cell subset sorted from them (not recorded which). Every receptor here comes from an adult woman who had mild COVID-19 (a few samples of this study predate the infection). Cell type and time point are not known.

The genes are TRBV5-1 and TRBJ2-7, with 12 bases fitting TRBD1. CDR1 and CDR2 (germline): SGHRS, YFSETQ. The CDR3 length is 14 residues. Trimming removed 3 bases from V and 4 bases from J; junction bases left unmatched: 2. The CDR3 protein is CASSWDRGPYEQYF. CDR3 nucleotide sequence: TGCGCCAGCAGCTGGGACAGGGGGCCTTACGAGCAGTACTTC.

In this sample, this clonotype turned up a few times. One end of the junction does not line up with germline, which may come from a read error. The chain has TRBV6-2 or TRBV6-3 and TRBJ2-7; TRBD1 agrees at 9 bases. Per the germline V gene, CDR1 is MNHEY and CDR2 is SVGEGT. This CDR3 comprises 14 residues. CDR3 nucleotide sequence: TGTGCCAGCAGACCTACCGGGACAGGGTACGGGCAGTACTTC. It codes for CASRPTGTGYGQYF.

This clonotype appeared a few times. V and J are TRBV29-1 and TRBJ2-3; the match to TRBD1 covers 7 bases. Trimming cost V 6 bases and J 0 bases; bases outside gene matches: 6. The CDR3 sequence is 14 residues long. From germline, CDR1 is SQVTM and CDR2 ANQGSEA. CDR3 amino acids: CSVADRVSTDTQYF. The CDR3 nucleotides are TGCAGCGTCGCCGACAGGGTGAGCACAGATACGCAGTATTTT.

The J gene is TRBJ2-5, the V gene TRBV9; 10 bases map to TRBD2. The CDR3 loop spans 17 amino acids. The trim removed 0 bases at V and 5 bases at J, leaving 10 bases unmatched. CDR1 is SGDLS, CDR2 YYNGEE, per germline. CDR3 residues: CASSVATSGRAFETQYF. In nucleotides, the CDR3 is TGTGCCAGCAGCGTAGCTACAAGCGGGAGGGCCTTTGAGACCCAGTACTTC.

This clonotype was found many times. The CDR3 sequence: CASSRTSSGANVLTF. CDR3 DNA sequence: TGTGCCAGCAGCCGGACTAGCTCTGGGGCCAACGTCCTGACTTTC. This chain connects TRBV11-2 to TRBJ2-6, with TRBD2 identical over 7 bases. The J segment lost 0 bases and the V segment lost 5 bases, leaving 1 base of the junction unmatched. CDR3 size: 15 residues. Germline lookup yields CDR1 SGHAT and CDR2 FQNNGV.

In its sample, this clonotype was seen many times. V and J are TRBV6-1 and TRBJ2-1; no clear D gene. CDR1 is MNHNS, CDR2 SASEGT, per germline. The V end lost 0 bases, the J end lost 6 bases, and 15 bases lay between the germline ends. The CDR3 extends over 16 amino acids. CDR3 sequence (DNA): TGTGCCAGCAGTGAAGCGTCAGTGGCAGTTAGCAATGAGCAGTTCTTC. This gives the protein CASSEASVAVSNEQFF.

The sample holds a few counts of this clonotype. The chain is built from TRBV5-1 and TRBJ2-5; D is unresolved. From germline, CDR1 is SGHRS and CDR2 YFSETQ. The CDR3 consists of 13 residues. Trimming pared 1 base from V and 2 bases from J, leaving 6 bases between. The CDR3 loop reads CASSLWLQETQYF. CDR3 sequence (DNA): TGCGCCAGCAGCTTGTGGCTGCAAGAGACCCAGTACTTC.

The chain carries TRBV12-3 or TRBV12-4 and TRBJ2-5; TRBD2 matches 9 bases. With 2 bases clipped from V and 2 bases from J, the junction kept 3 bases outside the gene matches. The CDR3 length is 15 residues. CDR3 loop: CASSLLAGQQETQYF. CDR3 sequence (DNA): TGTGCCAGCAGTTTACTAGCGGGACAACAAGAGACCCAGTACTTC.

The CDR3 sequence: CASSQQLETQYF. In DNA, the CDR3 is TGTGCCAGCAGCCAACAACTAGAGACCCAGTACTTC. The chain uses TRBV14 and TRBJ2-5; D not resolved. The V and J ends lost 2 bases and 4 bases respectively, with 5 bases between them. CDR1 is SGHDN, CDR2 FVKESK, per germline. The CDR3 contains 12 residues.

The chain recombines TRBV20-1 with TRBJ2-5; tentatively, D is TRBD1 or TRBD2 (5 bases each). CDR3 length: 12 amino acids. The V and J ends lost 6 bases and 3 bases respectively, with 11 bases between them. Germline V gives CDR1 DFQATT, CDR2 SNEGSKA (reference sequence). In DNA form, the CDR3 reads TGCAGTGCGATATGGGGGAAAGAGACCCAGTACTTC. Protein: CSAIWGKETQYF.

This clonotype was counted between two and nine times. The chain recombines TRBV7-3 with TRBJ2-3; 7 nucleotides line up with TRBD2. V shed 1 base and J 5 bases; nucleotides not matched to a gene: 6. The CDR3 contains 15 residues. CDR1 is SGHTA, CDR2 FQGTGA, per germline. For the CDR3, the DNA is TGTGCCAGCAGCTTAATGGCGGGGGTTGAAGATACGCAGTATTTT. It encodes CASSLMAGVEDTQYF.

The V gene is TRBV6-1, the J gene TRBJ2-1, with a weak D call TRBD1 (6 bases). The V end lost 1 base, the J end lost 6 bases, and 13 bases lay between the germline ends. The germline V gene encodes CDR1 MNHNS and CDR2 SASEGT. This CDR3 is built from 15 residues. The DNA of the CDR3 is TGTGCCAGCAGTGAAGTCCAGGGGTTTGGCAATGAGCAGTTCTTC. Its protein product is CASSEVQGFGNEQFF.

This clonotype has only a few counts. The chain recombines TRBV24-1 with TRBJ2-1; D gene ambiguous. The CDR3 is 13 amino acids. The germline gives CDR1 KGHDR, CDR2 SFDVKD. Trimming stripped 7 bases from V and 8 bases from J, with 14 bases between. The CDR3, as DNA: TGTGCCACCAGATCGCGCCTAGGACATGAGCAGTTCTTC. Translated: CATRSRLGHEQFF.

This clonotype was seen a single time. The chain is built from TRBV12-3 or TRBV12-4 and TRBJ1-1; possible D gene TRBD1, 6 bases. Trimming left V 7 bases short and J 8 bases short, with 11 bases between. This CDR3 comprises 11 residues. The CDR3 coding sequence is TGTGCCAGCACTACGACAGGAGAAGCTTTCTTT. It translates to CASTTTGEAFF.

This chain uses TRBV2 with TRBJ2-3; D perhaps matches TRBD2 (5 bases). Germline V gene sequence: CDR1 SNHLY, CDR2 FYNNEI. Trimming stripped 8 bases from V and 3 bases from J, with 18 bases between. The CDR3 is made up of 15 amino acids. CDR3 coding DNA: TGTGCCAGCTCCGCCCAGGTAGCGAGGACAGATACGCAGTATTTT. Translating it yields CASSAQVARTDTQYF.

This clonotype was detected only a few times. This chain connects TRBV5-1 to TRBJ2-4; TRBD1 aligns across 8 bases. The trim removed 10 bases at V and 0 bases at J, leaving 18 bases unmatched. The V gene's germline CDR1 is SGHRS and CDR2 YFSETQ. CDR3 length equals 18 residues. The CDR3 region is CAVPPGQDDELAKNIQYF. The CDR3 DNA reads TGCGCCGTACCCCCGGGACAGGATGACGAACTAGCCAAAAACATTCAGTACTTC. The whole variable domain, remainder taken from reference TRBV5-1 and TRBJ2-4, is KAGVTQTPRYLIKTRGQQVTLSCSPISGHRSVSWYQQTPGQGLQFLFEYFSETQRNKGNFPGRFSGRQFSNSRSEMNVSTLELGDSALYLCAVPPGQDDELAKNIQYFGAGTRLSVL.

This chain connects TRBV27 to TRBJ2-7; 10 bases map to TRBD2. CDR1 MNHEY and CDR2 SMNVEV come from the germline V gene (reference sequence). CDR3 length: 14 residues. V lost 6 bases and J lost 3; bases outside the gene matches: 5. CDR3 residues: CASRALAGIYEQYF. The CDR3 DNA is TGTGCCAGCAGAGCACTAGCGGGAATCTACGAGCAGTACTTC.

This clonotype was counted between two and nine times. The chain joins TRBV27 to TRBJ2-3; 10 bases map to TRBD2. The CDR3 runs to 14 residues. The germline V gene has CDR1 MNHEY and CDR2 SMNVEV (reference sequence). The junction had 13 bases not matched to a gene; V was cut back by 8 bases and J by 11 bases. CDR3 in DNA: TGTGCCAGCCGGACTAGCGGTTCGGGATTGGGGCAGTATTTT. It is translated as CASRTSGSGLGQYF.

This clonotype was counted between two and nine times. The gene calls are TRBV29-1 and TRBJ2-7, with TRBD1 matching 8 bases. Looked up from germline, CDR1 is SQVTM and CDR2 is ANQGSEA. Trimming removed 4 bases from V and 0 bases from J; junction bases left unmatched: 2. The CDR3 runs 13 residues. The CDR3 region is CSVGDRYSYEQYF. As DNA, the CDR3 is TGCAGCGTTGGGGACAGGTACTCCTACGAGCAGTACTTC.

The rearrangement joins TRBV7-2 to TRBJ2-5, with 9 bases aligning to TRBD1. CDR3 length: 16 residues. Germline lookup yields CDR1 SGHTA and CDR2 FQGNSA. Trimming removed 1 base from V and 1 base from J; junction bases left unmatched: 4. In DNA, the CDR3 is TGTGCCAGCAGCTTAGTAGGGACAGGGATCCAAGAGACCCAGTACTTC. It encodes CASSLVGTGIQETQYF.

This clonotype showed up just a few times. The chain recombines TRBV12-3 or TRBV12-4 with TRBJ2-1; D ambiguous. V was cut by 6 bases and J by 8 bases, with 11 bases left in between. This CDR3 contains 12 residues. The CDR3: CASSRPQHEQFF. The CDR3 nucleotides are TGTGCCAGCAGCCGCCCACAGCATGAGCAGTTCTTC.

This clonotype was observed a handful of times. The genes are TRBV29-1 and TRBJ1-2; 9 bases map to TRBD1. V shed 7 bases and J 4 bases; nucleotides not matched to a gene: 7. Germline CDR1 and CDR2: SQVTM and ANQGSEA. The CDR3 extends over 13 amino acids. As DNA, the CDR3 is TGCAGCGGGGAGGACAGGGGAACCTATGGCTACACCTTC. Its protein product is CSGEDRGTYGYTF.